This T cell receptor (beta chain) was documented in a study of blood T cells in healthy people across ages. Study findings and constraints: Estimated diversity across one million T cells was deemed an underestimate.

The sample, about 9.2 milliliters of peripheral blood, was drawn from each donor. At least 6.5 million PBMCs were isolated per sample. Unmatched junction bases numbered 6, after V lost 3 bases and J lost 0 bases. The CDR3 is 17 amino acids. Germline values: CDR1 SGHRS, CDR2 YFSETQ. Notes on this clonotype: The antigen is not known.

With a J-beta primer mix and a sample-barcoded 5' primer, a second PCR ran about 7 to 12 cycles. TCRdb processed the 5' RACE reads anew with MiXCR; each CDR3 protein has one entry. The table lists some 1,500,000 distinct CDR3 sequences, under 55% of them singletons, with around 4% in the top ten. V gene TRBV5-1 combines with J gene TRBJ2-1; 10 positions match TRBD2. Source material: blood. The receptor comes from a young woman in good health. The CDR3 coding sequence is TGCGCCAGCAGCTCCGCTAGCGGGAGTTTCTCCTACAATGAGCAGTTCTTC. This sequence encodes CASSSASGSFSYNEQFF.